The next 19 T cell receptor beta chains were all read from a single sample in a study of cytomegalovirus exposure and HLA in healthy donors. TCRdb's copy holds only in-frame clones and misses some; the assay was immunoSEQ multiplex PCR. Here the sample spans about 180,000 clones, around nine tenths being singletons. Sequenced: PBMCs. The receptor set was obtained from a woman younger than 45 in good health and CMV-seronegative.

The V gene is TRBV9, the J gene TRBJ1-4; D may be TRBD1 (6 bases). Germline loops: CDR1 SGDLS, CDR2 YYNGEE. The V gene lost 4 bases and the J gene lost 5 bases, with 12 bases spanning the gap. This CDR3 contains 14 residues. The CDR3 DNA is TGTGCCAGCAGCAAACGGACAGAAAATGAAAAACTGTTTTTT. It specifies CASSKRTENEKLFF.

The genes are TRBV19 and TRBJ2-7; perhaps TRBD1 as D (6 bases). The CDR3 is made up of 14 amino acids. Germline assignment: CDR1 LNHDA and CDR2 SQIVND (reference sequence). The germline V and J ends were trimmed by 7 bases and 6 bases, with 19 bases remaining between them. The CDR3 sequence is CASKLAQGTFEQYF. The CDR3 bases are TGTGCCAGTAAACTCGCACAGGGAACCTTCGAGCAGTACTTC. The full variable domain, with the rest looked up from reference TRBV19 and TRBJ2-7, is DGGITQSPKYLFRKEGQNVTLSCEQNLNHDAMYWYRQDPGQGLRLIYYSQIVNDFQKGDIAEGYSVSREKKESFPLTVTSAQKNPTAFYLCASKLAQGTFEQYFGPGTRLTVT.

The chain uses TRBV7-2 and TRBJ1-6, with TRBD1 matching over 10 bases. The CDR3 has 15 residues. After removal of 5 bases from V and 9 bases from J, the junction contained 7 bases not matched to a gene. CDR1 SGHTA and CDR2 FQGNSA come from the germline V gene. CDR3 nucleotides: TGTGCCAGCAGCGGCGGACAGGGGGGTGGTTCACCCCTCCACTTT. Protein: CASSGGQGGGSPLHF.

The chain joins TRBV13 to TRBJ2-5; 9 bases map to TRBD1. Germline loops: CDR1 PRHDT, CDR2 FYEKMQ (reference sequence). V dropped 4 bases and J dropped 4; count of bases not matched to a gene: 10. The CDR3 length is 16 residues. This CDR3 is CASSSLDRGKGETQYF. The CDR3 DNA follows: TGTGCCAGCAGCTCGTTGGACAGGGGAAAGGGAGAGACCCAGTACTTC.

The chain links TRBV7-6 to TRBJ2-2; 14 bases agree with TRBD2. The CDR3 runs 19 residues. Germline CDR1 SGHVS, CDR2 FNYEAQ. The junction had 8 bases not matched to a gene; V was cut back by 5 bases and J by 0 bases. CDR3 loop: CASSPGTSGGAPNTGELFF. As DNA, the CDR3 is TGTGCCAGCAGCCCTGGGACTAGCGGGGGTGCTCCGAACACCGGGGAGCTGTTTTTT.

J is TRBJ1-5 and V is TRBV15; 7 bases are shared with TRBD1. Losses at the gene ends were 3 bases for V and 4 bases for J; bases not matched to a gene: 6. Germline values: CDR1 LNHNV, CDR2 YYDKDF (reference sequence). This CDR3 region has 15 residues. For the CDR3, the DNA is TGTGCCACCAGCAGGCGCGGGACAGCTAATCAGCCCCAGCATTTT. Its translation is CATSRRGTANQPQHF.

This clone has a single count. The V call is TRBV2, the J call TRBJ2-1, with 11 positions matching TRBD2. With 6 bases clipped from V and 1 base from J, the junction kept 5 bases outside the gene matches. Germline V lookup: CDR1 SNHLY, CDR2 FYNNEI. The CDR3 covers 16 residues. Written as DNA, the CDR3 is TGTGCCAGCAGAAAATCTAGCGGGGGGTCCTACAATGAGCAGTTCTTC. Translated: CASRKSSGGSYNEQFF.

V and J are TRBV7-2 and TRBJ1-1, with unresolved D. CDR1 is SGHTA, CDR2 FQGNSA, per germline. There are 15 residues in the CDR3. Trimming stripped 2 bases from V and 4 bases from J, with 14 bases between. The CDR3 DNA reads as TGTGCCAGCAGCTTAAGGGAGGGCGCCGGCACTGAAGCTTTCTTT. Its translation: CASSLREGAGTEAFF.

CDR3 sequence: CAWSDTGEGEKLFF. CDR3 nucleotides: TGTGCCTGGAGTGACACAGGGGAAGGGGAAAAACTGTTTTTT. V and J are TRBV30 and TRBJ1-4; 7 bases match TRBD1. After removal of 1 base from V and 8 bases from J, the junction contained 7 bases not matched to a gene. Germline values: CDR1 GTSNPN, CDR2 SVGIG (reference sequence). This CDR3 is 14 amino acids long.

V is TRBV10-3 and J is TRBJ2-7; 8 bases agree with TRBD2. This CDR3 is built from 16 residues. CDR1 and CDR2 from the germline V gene are ENHRY and SYGVKD. V dropped 3 bases and J dropped 3; count of bases not matched to a gene: 10. The CDR3 loop reads CAISDLTSSGYYEQYF. In nucleotides, the CDR3 is TGTGCCATCAGTGACCTAACGTCTAGCGGGTACTACGAGCAGTACTTC.

The gene calls are TRBV29-1 and TRBJ2-7; 8 nucleotides align to TRBD1. The CDR3 runs 13 residues. Germline CDR1 is SQVTM and CDR2 is ANQGSEA. V lost 7 bases to trimming and J lost 5 bases; unmatched junction nucleotides: 10. The DNA of the CDR3 is TGCAGCGCCACCAGGACAGGGTTACACGAGCAGTACTTC. This sequence encodes CSATRTGLHEQYF.

This clone turned up a few times. The J gene is TRBJ2-5, the V gene TRBV4-1; TRBD1 might be the D (6 bases). The ends were cut back, 6 bases at V and 0 bases at J, with 17 bases in the middle. Germline CDR1 and CDR2: MGHRA and YSYEKL. The CDR3 length is 16 residues. The DNA of the CDR3 is TGCGCCAGCAGAGCCGCGGACAGCAATTACCAAGAGACCCAGTACTTC. As protein: CASRAADSNYQETQYF.

The chain recombines TRBV11-3 with TRBJ2-7, with D perhaps matching TRBD1 (6 bases). Germline CDR1 reads SGHNT; CDR2 reads YENEEA. V dropped 4 bases and J dropped 1 base, with 8 bases sitting between them. The CDR3 is 13 residues long. In DNA, the CDR3 is TGTGCCAGCAGCTCGGGACAATCCTACGAGCAGTACTTC. Amino acids: CASSSGQSYEQYF.

This sequence joins TRBV7-9 and TRBJ2-7; unclear D gene. Germline CDR1 is SEHNR and CDR2 is FQNEAQ (reference sequence). The CDR3 is made up of 12 amino acids. Trimming pared 5 bases from V and 2 bases from J, leaving 7 bases between. CDR3 nucleotide sequence: TGTGCCAGCAGCCCCCAGGCCTACGAGCAGTACTTC. This translates into CASSPQAYEQYF.

The genes are TRBV7-8 and TRBJ2-5, with a weak D call TRBD2 (6 bases). The germline V gene has CDR1 SGHVS and CDR2 FQNEAQ. V lost 1 base and J 7 bases, leaving 16 bases between the germline ends. The CDR3 runs 15 residues. The CDR3 loop reads CASSLGRGGEATQYF. The CDR3, as DNA: TGTGCCAGCAGCTTAGGGCGCGGCGGGGAGGCGACCCAGTACTTC.

The chain joins TRBV5-1 to TRBJ2-1, with a weak D call TRBD1 (6 bases). V lost 4 bases, J lost 2 bases, and 10 bases lay in between. This CDR3 region has 14 residues. The germline gives CDR1 SGHRS, CDR2 YFSETQ. The CDR3 here is CASSPGQTYNEQFF. The CDR3 DNA is TGCGCCAGCAGCCCCGGACAGACCTACAATGAGCAGTTCTTC.

The rearrangement uses TRBV5-8 and TRBJ1-2, with D possibly being TRBD1 (6 bases). Looked up from germline, CDR1 is SGHTS and CDR2 is YDEGEE. The CDR3 runs 18 residues. V was trimmed by 1 base and J by 1 base, leaving 20 bases between them. This CDR3 is CASSLRVSTGEINYGYTF. CDR3 DNA sequence: TGTGCCAGCAGCTTGAGAGTCTCGACAGGAGAAATTAACTATGGCTACACCTTC.

This chain uses TRBV19 with TRBJ1-5, with a tentative D call TRBD1 (5 bases). Germline lookup yields CDR1 LNHDA and CDR2 SQIVND (reference sequence). The CDR3 totals 14 residues. V was cut by 5 bases and J by 1 base, with 9 bases left in between. CDR3 loop: CASSAQGSNQPQHF. The CDR3 nucleotides are TGTGCCAGTAGTGCCCAGGGAAGCAATCAGCCCCAGCATTTT.

The rearrangement uses TRBV6-5 and TRBJ1-2, with 8 positions matching TRBD1. Trimming cost V 7 bases and J 2 bases; bases outside gene matches: 9. Germline V gene lookup returns CDR1 MNHEY and CDR2 SVGAGI. CDR3 length: 15 residues. CDR3 nucleotide sequence: TGTGCCAGCAACTCTAGACAGGGGACCAACTATGGCTACACCTTC. Protein sequence: CASNSRQGTNYGYTF.